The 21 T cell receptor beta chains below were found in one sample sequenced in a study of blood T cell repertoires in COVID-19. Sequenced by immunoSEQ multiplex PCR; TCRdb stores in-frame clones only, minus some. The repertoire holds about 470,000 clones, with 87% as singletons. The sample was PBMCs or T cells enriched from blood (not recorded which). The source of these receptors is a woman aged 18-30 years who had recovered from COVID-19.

CDR3 residues: CASSLSDNYGYTF. CDR3 nucleotides: TGTGCCAGCAGTTTATCAGATAACTATGGCTACACCTTC. The chain couples TRBV12-3 or TRBV12-4 to TRBJ1-2; no reliable D call. This CDR3 is 13 amino acids long. The germline V and J ends were trimmed by 2 bases and 1 base, with 5 bases remaining between them.

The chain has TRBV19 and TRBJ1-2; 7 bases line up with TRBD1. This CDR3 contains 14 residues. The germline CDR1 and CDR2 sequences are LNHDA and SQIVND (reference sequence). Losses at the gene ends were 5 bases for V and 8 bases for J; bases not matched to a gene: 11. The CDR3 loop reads CASSPRQGTKGYTF. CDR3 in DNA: TGTGCCAGTAGTCCTCGACAGGGAACGAAAGGCTACACCTTC.

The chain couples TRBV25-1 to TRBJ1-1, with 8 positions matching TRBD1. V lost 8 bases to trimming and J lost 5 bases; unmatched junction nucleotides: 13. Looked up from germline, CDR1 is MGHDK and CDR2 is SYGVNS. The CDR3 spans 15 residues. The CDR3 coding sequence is TGTGCCAGCGTACAGTTAGACAGGGGAGGAACTGAAGCTTTCTTT. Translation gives CASVQLDRGGTEAFF.

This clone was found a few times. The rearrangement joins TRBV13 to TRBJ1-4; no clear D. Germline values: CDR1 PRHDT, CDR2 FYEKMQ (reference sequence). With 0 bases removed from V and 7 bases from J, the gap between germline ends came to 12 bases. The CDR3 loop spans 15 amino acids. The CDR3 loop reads CASSLGTGFGEKLFF. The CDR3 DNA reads TGTGCCAGCAGCTTAGGTACGGGGTTTGGTGAAAAACTGTTTTTT.

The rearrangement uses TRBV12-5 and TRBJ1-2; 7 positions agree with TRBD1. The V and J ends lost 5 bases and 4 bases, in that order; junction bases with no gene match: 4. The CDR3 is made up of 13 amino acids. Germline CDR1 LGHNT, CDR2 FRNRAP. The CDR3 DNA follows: TGTGCTAGTGGTCCGGGACAGACCTATGGCTACACCTTC. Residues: CASGPGQTYGYTF.

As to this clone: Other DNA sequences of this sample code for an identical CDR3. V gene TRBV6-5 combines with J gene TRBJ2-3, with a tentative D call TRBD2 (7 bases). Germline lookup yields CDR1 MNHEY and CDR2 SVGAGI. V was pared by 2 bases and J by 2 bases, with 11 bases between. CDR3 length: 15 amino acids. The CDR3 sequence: CASSYRGGLTDTQYF. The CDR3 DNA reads TGTGCCAGCAGTTACCGCGGGGGCCTCACAGATACGCAGTATTTT.

In nucleotides, the CDR3 is TGTGCCACCAGTGACGTGAACACTGAAGCTTTCTTT. Translating gives CATSDVNTEAFF. The chain combines TRBV24-1 with TRBJ1-1; D is undetermined. Trimming took 4 bases from V and 0 from J, leaving 2 bases between them. The CDR3 covers 12 residues. CDR1 and CDR2 from the germline V gene are KGHDR and SFDVKD.

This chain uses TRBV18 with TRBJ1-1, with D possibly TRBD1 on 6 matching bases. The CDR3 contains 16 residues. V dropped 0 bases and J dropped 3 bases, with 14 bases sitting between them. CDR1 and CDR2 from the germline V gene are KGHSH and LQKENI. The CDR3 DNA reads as TGTGCCAGCTCACCACCGACACAGGGTTTTCACACTGAAGCTTTCTTT. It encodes CASSPPTQGFHTEAFF.

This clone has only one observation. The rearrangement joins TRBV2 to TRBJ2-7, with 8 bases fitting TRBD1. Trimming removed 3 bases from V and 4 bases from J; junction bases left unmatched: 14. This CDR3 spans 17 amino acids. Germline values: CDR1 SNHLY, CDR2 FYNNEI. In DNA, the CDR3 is TGTGCCAGCAGTGAGGCTCGGACAGGGAAAAGATTGTACGAGCAGTACTTC. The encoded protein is CASSEARTGKRLYEQYF.

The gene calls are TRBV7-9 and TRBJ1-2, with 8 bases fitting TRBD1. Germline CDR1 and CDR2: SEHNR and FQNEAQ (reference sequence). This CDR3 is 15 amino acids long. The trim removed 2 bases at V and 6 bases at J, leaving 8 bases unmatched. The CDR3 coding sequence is TGTGCCAGCAGCTTAATCCGGGACAGGCCACATGGCTACACCTTC. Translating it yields CASSLIRDRPHGYTF.

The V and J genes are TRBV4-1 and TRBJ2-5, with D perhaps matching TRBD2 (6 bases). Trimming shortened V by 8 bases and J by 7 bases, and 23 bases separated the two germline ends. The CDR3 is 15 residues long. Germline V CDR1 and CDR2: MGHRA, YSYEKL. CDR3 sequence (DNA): TGCGCCAGCGGAGGACTGGCGGGGCTGGTGGGGACCCAGTACTTC. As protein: CASGGLAGLVGTQYF.

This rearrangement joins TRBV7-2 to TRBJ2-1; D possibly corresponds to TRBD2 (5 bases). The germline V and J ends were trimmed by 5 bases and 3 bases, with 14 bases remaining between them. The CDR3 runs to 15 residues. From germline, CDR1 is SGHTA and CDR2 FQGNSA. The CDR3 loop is CASSERQFLYNEQFF. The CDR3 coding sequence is TGTGCCAGCAGCGAGCGGCAGTTTCTCTACAATGAGCAGTTCTTC.

This CDR3 reads CASGQGSNQPQHF. In DNA form, the CDR3 reads TGTGCCAGCGGACAGGGTAGCAATCAGCCCCAGCATTTT. The J gene is TRBJ1-5, the V gene TRBV19; 8 bases fit TRBD1. The J segment lost 0 bases and the V segment lost 9 bases, leaving 1 base of the junction unmatched. The length of the CDR3 is 13 residues. CDR1 and CDR2 (germline): LNHDA, SQIVND (reference sequence).

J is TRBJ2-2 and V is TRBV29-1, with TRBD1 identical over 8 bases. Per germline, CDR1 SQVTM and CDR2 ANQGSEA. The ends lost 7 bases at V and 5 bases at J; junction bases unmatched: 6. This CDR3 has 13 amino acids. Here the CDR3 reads CSADRGGTGELFF. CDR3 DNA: TGCAGCGCCGACAGGGGAGGAACCGGGGAGCTGTTTTTT.

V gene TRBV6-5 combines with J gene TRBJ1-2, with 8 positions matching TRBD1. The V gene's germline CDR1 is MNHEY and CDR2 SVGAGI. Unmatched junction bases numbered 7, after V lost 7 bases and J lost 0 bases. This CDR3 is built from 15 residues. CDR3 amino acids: CASTATGAANYGYTF. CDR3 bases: TGTGCCAGCACTGCGACAGGGGCCGCTAACTATGGCTACACCTTC.

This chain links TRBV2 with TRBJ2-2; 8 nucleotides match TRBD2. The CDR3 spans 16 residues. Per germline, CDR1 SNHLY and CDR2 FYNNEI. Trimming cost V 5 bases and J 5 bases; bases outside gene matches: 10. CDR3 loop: CASSSGGGWETGELFF. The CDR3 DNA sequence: TGTGCCAGCAGTTCGGGAGGGGGTTGGGAAACCGGGGAGCTGTTTTTT.

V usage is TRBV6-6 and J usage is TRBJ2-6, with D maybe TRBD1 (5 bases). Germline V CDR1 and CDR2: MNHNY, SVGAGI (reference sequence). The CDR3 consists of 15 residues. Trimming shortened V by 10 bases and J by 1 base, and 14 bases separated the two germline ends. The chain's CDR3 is CAIGAVRSGANVLTF. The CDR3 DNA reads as TGTGCCATAGGGGCGGTAAGGTCTGGGGCCAACGTCCTGACTTTC.

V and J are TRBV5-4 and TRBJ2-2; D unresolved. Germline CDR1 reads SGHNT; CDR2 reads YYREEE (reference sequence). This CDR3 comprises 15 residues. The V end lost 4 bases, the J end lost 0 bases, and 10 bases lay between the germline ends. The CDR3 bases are TGTGCCAGCAGCCCCAGCAGGACGAACACCGGGGAGCTGTTTTTT. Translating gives CASSPSRTNTGELFF.

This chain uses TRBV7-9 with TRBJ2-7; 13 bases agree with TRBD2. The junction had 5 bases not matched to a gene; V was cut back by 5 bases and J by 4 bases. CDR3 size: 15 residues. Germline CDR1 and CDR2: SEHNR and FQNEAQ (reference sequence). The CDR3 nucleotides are TGTGCCAGCAGCCCCCGGACTAGCGGGGGTTACGAGCAGTACTTC. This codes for CASSPRTSGGYEQYF.

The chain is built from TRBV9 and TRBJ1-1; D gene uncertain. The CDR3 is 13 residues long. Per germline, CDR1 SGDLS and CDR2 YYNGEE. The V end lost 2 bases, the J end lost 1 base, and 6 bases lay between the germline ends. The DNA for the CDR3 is TGTGCCAGCAGCGTCCGGGGGAACACTGAAGCTTTCTTT. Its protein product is CASSVRGNTEAFF.

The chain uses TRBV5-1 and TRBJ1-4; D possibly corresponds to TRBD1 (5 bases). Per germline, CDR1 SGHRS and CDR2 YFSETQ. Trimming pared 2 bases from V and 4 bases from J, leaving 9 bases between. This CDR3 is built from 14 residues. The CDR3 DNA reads TGCGCCAGCAGCTTCGACAGTGATAATGAAAAACTGTTTTTT. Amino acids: CASSFDSDNEKLFF.